The 25 T cell receptor beta chains below come from one sample, sequenced in a study of OX40 agonist ivuxolimab in advanced cancers. Method: immunoSEQ multiplex PCR; TCRdb's copy keeps in-frame clones and lacks some. This table has 70,000 to 90,000 clones, over 85% appearing once. The sequencing used CD4+ or CD8+ T cells sorted from blood, collected in a trial of the OX40 agonist ivuxolimab. All receptors derive from an adult with an advanced solid tumor such as melanoma, head and neck, liver or kidney cancer.

V usage is TRBV7-2 and J usage is TRBJ1-1; possible D gene TRBD1, 5 bases. Trimming removed 4 bases from V and 3 bases from J, with 12 bases in between. Germline values: CDR1 SGHTA, CDR2 FQGNSA. CDR3 size: 14 residues. The CDR3 reads CASSWAGSDTEAFF. The CDR3 DNA reads TGTGCCAGCAGCTGGGCAGGGTCGGACACTGAAGCTTTCTTT.

The CDR3 DNA sequence: TGTGCCAGCAGCAGAACAGGGGGCGCAGGGGCCTACGAGCAGTACTTC. Translating it yields CASSRTGGAGAYEQYF. This chain uses TRBV9 with TRBJ2-7, with 9 positions matching TRBD1. Trimming took 4 bases from V and 2 from J; bases not matched to a gene: 10. Germline CDR1 is SGDLS and CDR2 is YYNGEE. The CDR3 length is 16 residues.

The chain joins TRBV19 to TRBJ2-1; 13 bases are shared with TRBD2. The CDR3 length is 16 residues. Germline CDR1 reads LNHDA; CDR2 reads SQIVND (reference sequence). V shed 5 bases, J shed 12 bases, and the junction held 13 bases outside the gene matches. In DNA form, the CDR3 reads TGTGCCAGTAGTTCCTGGACTAGCGGGGGTTTTGATGGGCAGTTCTTC. Translation: CASSSWTSGGFDGQFF.

The chain recombines TRBV19 with TRBJ1-4; weak D call: TRBD1 (5 bases). The CDR3 runs 14 residues. Trimming took 5 bases from V and 7 from J, leaving 14 bases between them. Germline V gene data show CDR1 as LNHDA and CDR2 as SQIVND (reference sequence). The CDR3 DNA reads TGTGCCAGTAGTGGGGAGGGGTCGTCTGAAAAACTGTTTTTT. As protein: CASSGEGSSEKLFF.

V and J are TRBV5-4 and TRBJ2-7, with 10 bases fitting TRBD2. Germline trimming cut 2 bases from V and 3 bases from J; bases unmatched to any gene: 5. Germline CDR1 SGHNT, CDR2 YYREEE (reference sequence). The CDR3 covers 15 residues. The CDR3 nucleotides are TGTGCCAGCAGCTTCAGGGCTAGCGGGGGCTACGAGCAGTACTTC. Translating it yields CASSFRASGGYEQYF.

This chain uses TRBV5-5 with TRBJ2-3; tentatively, D is TRBD1 (6 bases). CDR1 is SGHKS and CDR2 is YYEKEE in the germline V gene (reference sequence). This CDR3 spans 13 amino acids. Trimming left V 2 bases short and J 6 bases short, with 10 bases between. The DNA of the CDR3 is TGTGCCAGCAGCTTACCAGGGGAGGATACGCAGTATTTT. Translated: CASSLPGEDTQYF. Full variable domain (outside the CDR3, taken from reference TRBV5-5 and TRBJ2-3): DAGVTQSPTHLIKTRGQQVTLRCSPISGHKSVSWYQQVLGQGPQFIFQYYEKEERGRGNFPDRFSARQFPNYSSELNVNALLLGDSALYLCASSLPGEDTQYFGPGTRLTVL.

The gene calls are TRBV18 and TRBJ2-1, with no clear D. Trimming pared 1 base from V and 0 bases from J, leaving 7 bases between. CDR3 length: 15 amino acids. Germline values: CDR1 KGHSH, CDR2 LQKENI. The CDR3 is CASSPRIVSYNEQFF. The CDR3, as DNA: TGTGCCAGCTCACCACGCATCGTCTCCTACAATGAGCAGTTCTTC.

J is TRBJ2-5 and V is TRBV5-1, with D possibly TRBD1 on 5 matching bases. Per the germline V gene, CDR1 is SGHRS and CDR2 is YFSETQ. With 7 bases removed from V and 5 bases from J, the gap between germline ends came to 18 bases. CDR3 length: 14 amino acids. This CDR3 is CASAAVGVEETQYF. In DNA form, the CDR3 reads TGCGCCAGCGCCGCGGTAGGGGTCGAGGAGACCCAGTACTTC. Using reference TRBV5-1 and TRBJ2-5 for the parts outside the CDR3, the full variable domain is KAGVTQTPRYLIKTRGQQVTLSCSPISGHRSVSWYQQTPGQGLQFLFEYFSETQRNKGNFPGRFSGRQFSNSRSEMNVSTLELGDSALYLCASAAVGVEETQYFGPGTRLLVL.

The rearrangement joins TRBV4-3 to TRBJ2-7; D could derive from TRBD1 or TRBD2 (5 bases each). Germline V lookup: CDR1 LGHNA, CDR2 YSLEER. Trimming shortened V by 1 base and J by 7 bases, and 14 bases separated the two germline ends. The CDR3 length is 14 residues. CDR3 loop: CASSQVKGAGEQYF. The CDR3 DNA reads TGCGCCAGCAGCCAAGTCAAGGGAGCAGGGGAGCAGTACTTC.

The chain employs TRBV7-9 and TRBJ2-5, with D maybe TRBD2 (6 bases). V was clipped by 4 bases and J by 9 bases, with 18 bases between them. The CDR3 totals 14 residues. Germline V gives CDR1 SEHNR, CDR2 FQNEAQ (reference sequence). The DNA of the CDR3 is TGTGCCAGCAGCTCGTCAGGGACTCGGAGGTCCCAGTACTTC. It yields the protein CASSSSGTRRSQYF.

CDR3 nucleotides: TGTGCCAGCTCACCACCAGGGACCGGGGGGGAGACCCAGTACTTC. It yields the protein CASSPPGTGGETQYF. The chain is built from TRBV18 and TRBJ2-5; TRBD2 agrees at 7 bases. CDR1 and CDR2 (germline): KGHSH, LQKENI. The CDR3 sequence is 15 residues long. After removal of 0 bases from V and 5 bases from J, the junction contained 6 bases not matched to a gene.

V is TRBV21-1 and J is TRBJ1-2; the DNA was not used to check the table's D call, TRBD1. TRBV21-1 is a listed pseudogene. The CDR3 totals 15 residues. The CDR3 loop is CASSKGTGGLYGYTF. CDR3 bases: TGTGCCAGCAGCAAGGGGACAGGGGGACTCTATGGCTACACCTTC.

V and J are TRBV7-8 and TRBJ2-7; the D gene could be TRBD1 or TRBD2 (5 bases each). Germline V gene lookup returns CDR1 SGHVS and CDR2 FQNEAQ. Trimming removed 1 base at V and 2 bases at J, with 15 bases between. The length of the CDR3 is 16 residues. The DNA of the CDR3 is TGTGCCAGCAGCTTAGATGGGCAGGTGGGGGCCTACGAGCAGTACTTC. Amino acids: CASSLDGQVGAYEQYF.

J is TRBJ1-2 and V is TRBV7-2; weak D call: TRBD1 (5 bases). The V gene lost 4 bases and the J gene lost 6 bases, with 15 bases spanning the gap. The CDR3 is 14 amino acids. CDR1 is SGHTA and CDR2 is FQGNSA in the germline V gene. CDR3 DNA: TGTGCCAGCAGCTCTATTCTCAGGGTAGATGGCTACACCTTC. Residues: CASSSILRVDGYTF.

V gene TRBV27 combines with J gene TRBJ2-7, with 10 bases identical to TRBD2. Trimming removed 3 bases from V and 4 bases from J; junction bases left unmatched: 6. CDR1 MNHEY and CDR2 SMNVEV come from the germline V gene (reference sequence). This CDR3 has 15 residues. CDR3 protein: CASSLSPSGGYEQYF. The CDR3 region has the DNA TGTGCCAGCAGTTTGTCGCCTAGCGGGGGTTACGAGCAGTACTTC.

V usage is TRBV30 and J usage is TRBJ1-2, with D possibly TRBD1 on 6 matching bases. Germline assignment: CDR1 GTSNPN and CDR2 SVGIG (reference sequence). V lost 1 base and J 6 bases, leaving 24 bases between the germline ends. This CDR3 has 17 amino acids. The CDR3 bases are TGTGCCTGGAGTGCCTTATGGGGGCCAGGGGTGAAGGATGGCTACACCTTC. It yields the protein CAWSALWGPGVKDGYTF. Looking up the rest from reference TRBV30 and TRBJ1-2 gives the full variable domain: SQTIHQWPATLVQPVGSPLSLECTVEGTSNPNLYWYRQAAGRGLQLLFYSVGIGQISSEVPQNLSASRPQDRQFILSSKKLLLSDSGFYLCAWSALWGPGVKDGYTFGSGTRLTVV.

The J gene is TRBJ1-5, the V gene TRBV18; no firm D call. Germline-derived CDR1 and CDR2 are KGHSH and LQKENI. The CDR3 is 15 residues long. V was cut by 1 base and J by 2 bases, with 9 bases left in between. CDR3 sequence (DNA): TGTGCCAGCTCACCACAGGTTCGTGGCAATCAGCCCCAGCATTTT. Protein product: CASSPQVRGNQPQHF.

The V call is TRBV4-2, the J call TRBJ1-4, with a tentative D call TRBD1 (5 bases). The germline CDR1 and CDR2 sequences are LGHNA and YNFKEQ. V lost 0 bases and J lost 3, with 8 bases in between. This CDR3 spans 15 amino acids. The CDR3 region has the DNA TGTGCCAGCAGCCAAGACAGGGCCTCTAATGAAAAACTGTTTTTT. Residues: CASSQDRASNEKLFF.

Comments on this clone: At one end, the junction sequence differs from germline, possibly due to a read error. The rearrangement links TRBV29-1 to TRBJ1-2, with 12 bases aligning to TRBD1. Germline V gives CDR1 SQVTM, CDR2 ANQGSEA. This CDR3 is built from 20 residues. CDR3 region: CSVAPGQGAPSNRIPYGYTF. The CDR3 nucleotides are TGCAGCGTTGCACCGGGACAGGGGGCTCCGTCGAACCGTATACCTTATGGTTACACCTTC. The complete variable domain, with remaining parts taken from reference TRBV29-1 and TRBJ1-2, reads SAVISQKPSRDICQRGTSLTIQCQVDSQVTMMFWYRQQPGQSLTLIATANQGSEATYESGFVIDKFPISRPNLTFSTLTVSNMSPEDSSIYLCSVAPGQGAPSNRIPYGYTFGSGTRLTVV.

The sample holds one count of this clone. This chain connects TRBV7-2 to TRBJ1-4; 7 bases align to TRBD1. CDR3 length: 14 amino acids. From germline, CDR1 is SGHTA and CDR2 FQGNSA. The V segment lost 3 bases and the J segment 12 bases; nucleotides outside the gene matches: 10. CDR3 coding DNA: TGTGCCAGCAGCTTGCGGACAGGTAGTGAGGAACTGTTTTTT. Translated: CASSLRTGSEELFF.

This clone showed up just a few times. The V call is TRBV6-5, the J call TRBJ2-3; 7 bases agree with TRBD1. The germline V gene has CDR1 MNHEY and CDR2 SVGAGI. V dropped 6 bases and J dropped 4; count of bases not matched to a gene: 10. The CDR3 is 15 amino acids. CDR3 amino acids: CASRYRGRSADTQYF. CDR3 sequence (DNA): TGTGCCAGCAGATACAGGGGACGCAGCGCAGATACGCAGTATTTT.

This clone was recorded once. This CDR3 reads CASRIGQNYNEQFF. The CDR3 DNA follows: TGCGCCAGCAGGATCGGACAAAACTACAATGAGCAGTTCTTC. The gene calls are TRBV10-2 and TRBJ2-1; possible D gene TRBD1, 5 bases. The germline CDR1 and CDR2 sequences are WSHSY and SAAADI. Deletions cut 6 bases from V and 3 bases from J, with 12 bases between. The CDR3 covers 14 residues.

The chain recombines TRBV18 with TRBJ1-1; D may be TRBD1 (5 bases). V gave up 3 bases and J gave up 3 bases, with 11 bases separating them. Germline-derived CDR1 and CDR2 are KGHSH and LQKENI. The CDR3 extends over 14 amino acids. CDR3 in DNA: TGTGCCAGCTCACCGGGGGGGTGGGACACTGAAGCTTTCTTT. Translated: CASSPGGWDTEAFF.

The J gene is TRBJ2-7, the V gene TRBV18; 7 bases are shared with TRBD2. Trimming at V came to 0 bases and at J to 3 bases, leaving 11 bases not matched to a gene. The length of the CDR3 is 17 residues. CDR1 and CDR2 from the germline V gene are KGHSH and LQKENI. CDR3 DNA sequence: TGTGCCAGCTCACCACCTCGAGGCACGGGAGGAGACTACGAGCAGTACTTC. Translating gives CASSPPRGTGGDYEQYF. The full variable domain, in which reference TRBV18 and TRBJ2-7 provide the parts outside the CDR3, is NAGVMQNPRHLVRRRGQEARLRCSPMKGHSHVYWYRQLPEEGLKFMVYLQKENIIDESGMPKERFSAEFPKEGPSILRIQQVVRGDSAAYFCASSPPRGTGGDYEQYFGPGTRLTVT.

CDR3 DNA: TGTGCCAGCAGCGCGTCCAGCGGGGCACTATACGAGCAGTACTTC. As protein: CASSASSGALYEQYF. V gene TRBV7-9 combines with J gene TRBJ2-7; TRBD2 aligns across 7 bases. This CDR3 comprises 15 residues. Trimming at V came to 5 bases and at J to 4 bases, leaving 11 bases not matched to a gene. Germline V gene data show CDR1 as SEHNR and CDR2 as FQNEAQ (reference sequence).